A single sample is the source of the 6 T cell receptor beta chains below, sequenced in a study of T cell repertoires in cytomegalovirus infection. Their antigens remain unidentified. TCRdb passed the reads through MiXCR, listing each CDR3 protein once. This table holds about 920,000 distinct CDR3 sequences, around 29% found once. Here the sequenced sample was cultured CD8+ T cells from PBMCs, taken from culture after CMV antigen stimulation. The receptors originated from a human donor in good health (CMV status not recorded). Some clones in this sample may be carry-over from other donors' samples.

J is TRBJ1-5 and V is TRBV27; 8 nucleotides align to TRBD1. Germline V gene lookup returns CDR1 MNHEY and CDR2 SMNVEV (reference sequence). The V gene end was trimmed by 3 bases and the J gene end by 3 bases; junction bases not matched to a gene: 4. The CDR3 is 15 amino acids. DNA of the CDR3: TGTGCCAGCAGTTTGACAGGGGCGATCAATCAGCCCCAGCATTTT. It is translated as CASSLTGAINQPQHF.

This clonotype was seen a few times. V and J are TRBV7-9 and TRBJ1-4, with D possibly matching TRBD1 (5 bases). Germline CDR1 and CDR2: SEHNR and FQNEAQ (reference sequence). Trimming left V 5 bases short and J 6 bases short, with 10 bases between. The CDR3 has 13 amino acids. CDR3 nucleotide sequence: TGTGCCAGCAGCGGGACGTTGTATGAAAAACTGTTTTTT. This gives the protein CASSGTLYEKLFF.

This rearrangement joins TRBV5-5 to TRBJ1-1, with unresolved D. The CDR3 is 14 amino acids. V lost 0 bases, J lost 3 bases, and 9 bases lay in between. Germline V CDR1 and CDR2: SGHKS, YYEKEE (reference sequence). The DNA of the CDR3 is TGTGCCAGCAGCTTGGCGGCCGGGGACACTGAAGCTTTCTTT. Its translation is CASSLAAGDTEAFF.

This chain connects TRBV20-1 to TRBJ2-1; 8 bases are a match to TRBD2. V shed 5 bases, J shed 2 bases, and the junction held 8 bases outside the gene matches. The CDR3 has 15 amino acids. Germline V gene data show CDR1 as DFQATT and CDR2 as SNEGSKA (reference sequence). The CDR3 bases are TGCAGTGCTCCGTGGGGTAGCGGGGCCTACAATGAGCAGTTCTTC. This encodes CSAPWGSGAYNEQFF.

DNA for the CDR3: TGCGCCAGCAGAGTTAGGACGGAACTTTATGGCTACACCTTC. It yields the protein CASRVRTELYGYTF. The chain joins TRBV5-1 to TRBJ1-2; D is undetermined. Per germline, CDR1 SGHRS and CDR2 YFSETQ. Trimming left V 5 bases short and J 5 bases short, with 16 bases between. CDR3 length equals 14 residues.

This sequence joins TRBV6-5 and TRBJ2-1; no clear D gene. Germline assignment: CDR1 MNHEY and CDR2 SVGAGI. Trimming cost V 0 bases and J 8 bases, with 5 bases left between them. The CDR3 has 12 residues. CDR3 loop: CASSYSFDEQFF. The DNA for the CDR3 is TGTGCCAGCAGTTACTCGTTTGATGAGCAGTTCTTC.